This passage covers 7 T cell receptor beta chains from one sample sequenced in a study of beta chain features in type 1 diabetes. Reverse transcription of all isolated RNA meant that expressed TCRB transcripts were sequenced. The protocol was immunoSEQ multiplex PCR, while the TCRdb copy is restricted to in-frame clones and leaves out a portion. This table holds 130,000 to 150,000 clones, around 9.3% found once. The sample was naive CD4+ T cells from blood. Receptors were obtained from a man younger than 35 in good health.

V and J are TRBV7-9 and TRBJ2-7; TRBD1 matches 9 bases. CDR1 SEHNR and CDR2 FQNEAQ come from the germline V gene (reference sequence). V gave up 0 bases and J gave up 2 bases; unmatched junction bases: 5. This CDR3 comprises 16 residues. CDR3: CASSLAPGQGTYEQYF. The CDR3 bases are TGTGCCAGCAGCTTAGCACCGGGACAGGGTACCTACGAGCAGTACTTC.

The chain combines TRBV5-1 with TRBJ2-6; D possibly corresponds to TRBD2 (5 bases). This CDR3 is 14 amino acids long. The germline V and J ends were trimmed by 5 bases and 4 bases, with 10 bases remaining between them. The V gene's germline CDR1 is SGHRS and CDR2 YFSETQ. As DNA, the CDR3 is TGCGCCAGCAGTCAGGAGGCGGGGGCCAACGTCCTGACTTTC. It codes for CASSQEAGANVLTF.

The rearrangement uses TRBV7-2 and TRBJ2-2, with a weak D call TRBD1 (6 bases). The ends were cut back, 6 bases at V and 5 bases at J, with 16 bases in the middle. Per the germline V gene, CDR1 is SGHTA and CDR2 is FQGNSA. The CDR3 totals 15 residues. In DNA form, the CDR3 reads TGTGCCAGCAGGGATCCTGGGGGCCGAACCGGGGAGCTGTTTTTT. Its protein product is CASRDPGGRTGELFF.

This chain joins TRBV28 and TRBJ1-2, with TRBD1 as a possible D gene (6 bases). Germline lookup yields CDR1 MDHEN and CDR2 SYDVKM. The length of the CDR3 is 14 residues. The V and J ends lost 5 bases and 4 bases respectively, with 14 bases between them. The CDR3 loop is CASSARDNFYGYTF. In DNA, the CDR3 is TGTGCCAGCAGTGCCCGGGACAACTTCTATGGCTACACCTTC.

CDR3 loop: CAWLVYSGSGYTF. Written as DNA, the CDR3 is TGTGCCTGGTTAGTGTATAGCGGATCTGGCTACACCTTC. The chain recombines TRBV30 with TRBJ1-2; D is uncertain. The CDR3 loop spans 13 amino acids. CDR1 and CDR2 from the germline V gene are GTSNPN and SVGIG (reference sequence). V was shortened by 5 bases and J by 7 bases, with 17 bases between the two germline ends. Drawing the rest from reference TRBV30 and TRBJ1-2, the complete variable domain is SQTIHQWPATLVQPVGSPLSLECTVEGTSNPNLYWYRQAAGRGLQLLFYSVGIGQISSEVPQNLSASRPQDRQFILSSKKLLLSDSGFYLCAWLVYSGSGYTFGSGTRLTVV.

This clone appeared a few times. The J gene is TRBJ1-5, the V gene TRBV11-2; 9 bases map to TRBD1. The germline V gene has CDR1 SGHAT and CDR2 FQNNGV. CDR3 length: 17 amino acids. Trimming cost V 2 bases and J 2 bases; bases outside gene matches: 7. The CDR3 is CASSLNGTGLGNQPQHF. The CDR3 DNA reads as TGTGCCAGCAGCTTAAACGGGACAGGGTTGGGCAATCAGCCCCAGCATTTT.

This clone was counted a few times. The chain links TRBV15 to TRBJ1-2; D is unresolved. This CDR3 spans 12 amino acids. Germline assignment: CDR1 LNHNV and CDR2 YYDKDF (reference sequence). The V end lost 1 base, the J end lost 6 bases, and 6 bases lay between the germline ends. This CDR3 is CATSRVSDGYTF. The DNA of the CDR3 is TGTGCCACCAGCAGAGTGAGTGATGGCTACACCTTC.